This T cell receptor beta chain appears in the sequencing data of a study of long-term antiretroviral therapy in people with HIV. Study outcomes and limitations: ART adherence, viral resistance and therapy changes were undocumented.

Version v3.0 of the immunoSEQ assay was performed at survey level. The method was immunoSEQ multiplex PCR; TCRdb's version includes in-frame clones alone and lacks a portion of them. In the table there are fewer than 30,000 clones, about 86% of which are singletons. As for this clone: Antigen specificity is unknown.

The germline CDR1 and CDR2 sequences are DFQATT and SNEGSKA (reference sequence). The CDR3 is made up of 11 amino acids. Trimming pared 2 bases from V and 7 bases from J, leaving 8 bases between. Sequenced material: unsorted PBMCs, taken 0.8 years after starting antiretroviral therapy. V gene TRBV20-1 combines with J gene TRBJ1-2; D possibly corresponds to TRBD1 (5 bases). The TCR was taken from a young woman with HIV. The DNA of the CDR3 is TGCAGTGCTAGAACGGGGCTTGGCTACACCTTC. Translation gives CSARTGLGYTF.